The rows below give T cell receptor beta chains drawn from one sample of a study of T cell repertoires and HLA-DP antigens. TCRdb's table, derived via immunoSEQ multiplex PCR, lists solely in-frame clones and lacks some. The sample yields 65,000 to 90,000 clones, roughly 77% seen once. Their recognized antigens are unknown. Sequencing was done on a sample of CD4+ T cells from PBMCs. The receptor source for this set is a man in his sixties in good health and CMV-seronegative. Both conserved end residues are part of each CDR3. A D gene is named only where the DNA matches it firmly. The size entry is marked missing in some rows and otherwise reads once, few, many or a size class.

D: TRBD1; V: TRBV6-5; size: once; J: TRBJ1-2; CDR3: CATGGNYGYTF
D: .; V: TRBV9; size: once; J: TRBJ2-5; CDR3: CASSGGTLQETQYF
D: TRBD1; V: TRBV28; size: .; J: TRBJ1-3; CDR3: CASSIGGDRVFNTIYF
D: TRBD2; V: TRBV29-1; size: .; J: TRBJ2-1; CDR3: CSVEASGSRGEQFF
D: .; V: TRBV7-9; size: .; J: TRBJ1-3; CDR3: CASSERPLINTIYF
D: TRBD2; V: TRBV19; size: once; J: TRBJ2-1; CDR3: CASSIDAGTSVNEQFF
D: .; V: TRBV30; size: .; J: TRBJ1-1; CDR3: CAWNLEMNTEAFF
D: .; V: TRBV19; size: .; J: TRBJ1-4; CDR3: CASRTGVGEKLFF
D: TRBD2; V: TRBV5-1; size: once; J: TRBJ2-5; CDR3: CASSSTGTSGRAGETQYF
D: .; V: TRBV6-1; size: .; J: TRBJ1-1; CDR3: CASSWDIGGTEAFF
D: .; V: TRBV19; size: .; J: TRBJ1-4; CDR3: CASSPAVSSNEKLFF
D: TRBD1; V: TRBV2; size: few; J: TRBJ1-5; CDR3: CASRWTGGEPQHF
D: TRBD2; V: TRBV27; size: .; J: TRBJ2-2; CDR3: CASSSTTSGRPGELFF
D: TRBD1; V: TRBV7-2; size: .; J: TRBJ2-7; CDR3: CASSLAPRSGTGWSYEQYF
D: .; V: TRBV7-6; size: .; J: TRBJ1-1; CDR3: CASSAQWNTEAFF
D: .; V: TRBV9; size: few; J: TRBJ1-3; CDR3: CASSALLYGNTIYF
D: .; V: TRBV11-2; size: .; J: TRBJ2-3; CDR3: CASSLTVADTQYF
D: TRBD1; V: TRBV28; size: .; J: TRBJ1-5; CDR3: CASSLEGQGNKPQHF
D: TRBD1; V: TRBV29-1; size: .; J: TRBJ2-2; CDR3: CSVIGTGGPGELFF
D: .; V: TRBV19; size: .; J: TRBJ1-2; CDR3: CASSIGPGQANYGYTF
D: .; V: TRBV5-4; size: .; J: TRBJ2-2; CDR3: CASSEDTTGELFF
D: TRBD2; V: TRBV2; size: .; J: TRBJ2-5; CDR3: CASSEFRAGGIQETQYF
D: TRBD2; V: TRBV27; size: .; J: TRBJ2-1; CDR3: CASSLKVAGAYEQFF
D: TRBD1; V: TRBV28; size: .; J: TRBJ1-4; CDR3: CASTNRGQGFNEKLFF
D: .; V: TRBV18; size: .; J: TRBJ2-4; CDR3: CASSPGGGTLAKNIQCF
D: .; V: TRBV25-1; size: .; J: TRBJ2-3; CDR3: CASASEGTDTQYF
D: TRBD1; V: TRBV6-5; size: .; J: TRBJ1-5; CDR3: CASRRDRVSNQPQHF
D: TRBD1; V: TRBV29-1; size: .; J: TRBJ1-1; CDR3: CSARTGGNTEAFF
D: TRBD1; V: TRBV6-6; size: .; J: TRBJ1-6; CDR3: CASRTGDRSPLHF
D: .; V: TRBV28; size: .; J: TRBJ2-2; CDR3: CASSPPFRVGELFF
D: TRBD1; V: TRBV25-1; size: .; J: TRBJ2-3; CDR3: CATAPPTGQERADTQYF
D: .; V: TRBV28; size: few; J: TRBJ1-1; CDR3: CASSLQVINTEAFF
D: .; V: TRBV13; size: few; J: TRBJ1-2; CDR3: CASSPARGGYGYTF
D: .; V: TRBV11-3; size: few; J: TRBJ2-3; CDR3: CASSYDYTDTQYF
D: TRBD1; V: TRBV27; size: .; J: TRBJ1-2; CDR3: CASSLGQTYGYTF
D: .; V: TRBV7-7; size: .; J: TRBJ2-1; CDR3: CASSSPADNEQFF
D: .; V: TRBV9; size: .; J: TRBJ2-1; CDR3: CASSRGVYNEQFF
D: TRBD2; V: TRBV5-3; size: once; J: TRBJ2-3; CDR3: CALGGPREGEDTQYF
D: .; V: TRBV7-9; size: .; J: TRBJ2-3; CDR3: CASSFGQARDTQYF
D: .; V: TRBV7-8; size: .; J: TRBJ2-7; CDR3: CASSFSRPDGFYEQYF
D: .; V: TRBV27; size: .; J: TRBJ1-1; CDR3: CASSPDPRERTEAFF
D: .; V: TRBV6-5; size: few; J: TRBJ2-3; CDR3: CASSYRRRDTQYF
D: .; V: TRBV6-5; size: .; J: TRBJ2-2; CDR3: CASSYGGRTGELFF
D: TRBD2; V: TRBV19; size: .; J: TRBJ2-5; CDR3: CASSTGTSGRDETQYF
D: .; V: TRBV18; size: .; J: TRBJ1-5; CDR3: CASSPQGNQPQHF
D: TRBD1; V: TRBV7-8; size: few; J: TRBJ1-1; CDR3: CASSLPGQGQAFF
D: .; V: TRBV29-1; size: .; J: TRBJ2-5; CDR3: CSVGTGQETQYF
D: .; V: TRBV30; size: .; J: TRBJ1-1; CDR3: CAWNHLNTEAFF
D: TRBD1; V: TRBV19; size: .; J: TRBJ1-6; CDR3: CASSHTGQGKLHF
D: .; V: TRBV14; size: .; J: TRBJ2-1; CDR3: CASSQELHNEQFF
D: TRBD1; V: TRBV10-3; size: few; J: TRBJ1-6; CDR3: CAIHSGQVTSPLHF
D: .; V: TRBV6-5; size: .; J: TRBJ2-2; CDR3: CASKQGGTGELFF
D: TRBD1; V: TRBV7-2; size: .; J: TRBJ1-1; CDR3: CASSRTGGFEAFF
D: .; V: TRBV20-1; size: .; J: TRBJ2-1; CDR3: CSANSRNEQFF
D: .; V: TRBV7-8; size: .; J: TRBJ2-2; CDR3: CASSPKVNTGELFF
D: TRBD2; V: TRBV9; size: .; J: TRBJ2-1; CDR3: CASSVDPPASGGDNEQFF
D: .; V: TRBV6-1; size: .; J: TRBJ1-2; CDR3: CASSEAGGALYGYTF
D: .; V: TRBV7-2; size: once; J: TRBJ2-2; CDR3: CASSLRTYGELFF
D: TRBD2; V: TRBV30; size: few; J: TRBJ2-3; CDR3: CAWSRGLAGLGTDTQYF
D: TRBD2; V: TRBV7-3; size: .; J: TRBJ2-5; CDR3: CASSPGLAVAGETQYF